A selection of T cell receptor beta chains follows, all from one sample in a study of blood T cell repertoires in COVID-19. Assay: immunoSEQ multiplex PCR; the TCRdb copy retains only in-frame clones and omits some. The sample consists of under 450,000 clones, approximately 86% of them appearing once. The sequenced sample was peripheral blood. The receptor source for this set is a woman between 55 and 75 years old with COVID-19, enrolled during active disease. CDR3s include the opening cysteine and the closing phenylalanine or tryptophan. D genes are given only for firm matches. Some rows mark clone size as missing; the rest say once, few, many or name a class of expanded clone.

V gene: TRBV2
J gene: TRBJ1-1
D gene: TRBD1
clone size: .
CDR3 length: 14
CDR3 DNA: TGTGCCAGCAGTGAAAGGACAGGGGGCACTGAAGCTTTCTTT
CDR3 protein: CASSERTGGTEAFF

V gene: TRBV18
J gene: TRBJ2-7
D gene: TRBD2
clone size: .
CDR3 length: 16
CDR3 DNA: TGTGCCAGCTCACCAGTAGCGGGGGGAAGCTCCTACGAGCAGTACTTC
CDR3 protein: CASSPVAGGSSYEQYF

V gene: TRBV5-1
J gene: TRBJ2-7
D gene: TRBD2
clone size: many
CDR3 length: 15
CDR3 DNA: TGCGCCAGCAGTGCGGGACTAGCGGATATCAACGAGCAGTACTTC
CDR3 protein: CASSAGLADINEQYF

V gene: TRBV5-1
J gene: TRBJ1-2
D gene: .
clone size: once
CDR3 length: 15
CDR3 DNA: TGCGCCAGCAGCTGGTCCCAGGAAGTTAACTATGGCTACACCTTC
CDR3 protein: CASSWSQEVNYGYTF

V gene: TRBV5-8
J gene: TRBJ2-4
D gene: .
clone size: .
CDR3 length: 15
CDR3 DNA: TGTGCCAGCAGCTTGGACTCGGGGGGCGGGGACATTCAGTACTTC
CDR3 protein: CASSLDSGGGDIQYF

V gene: TRBV7-8
J gene: TRBJ2-2
D gene: TRBD2
clone size: .
CDR3 length: 18
CDR3 DNA: TGTGCCAGCAGCTTACGTTCTAGCGGGGGGGCCGGCGCCGGGGAGCTGTTTTTT
CDR3 protein: CASSLRSSGGAGAGELFF

V gene: TRBV30
J gene: TRBJ2-1
D gene: TRBD1
clone size: .
CDR3 length: 14
CDR3 DNA: TGTGCCTGGAGTGGGGACAGTGGCTACAATGAGCAGTTCTTC
CDR3 protein: CAWSGDSGYNEQFF

V gene: TRBV30
J gene: TRBJ2-5
D gene: .
clone size: .
CDR3 length: 12
CDR3 DNA: TGTGCCTGGAATTCGGGGATGGAGACCCAGTACTTC
CDR3 protein: CAWNSGMETQYF

V gene: TRBV7-2
J gene: TRBJ1-1
D gene: .
clone size: .
CDR3 length: 13
CDR3 DNA: TGTGCCAGCAGCTGGCAGGGCTTCAGTGAAGCTTTCTTT
CDR3 protein: CASSWQGFSEAFF

V gene: TRBV6-5
J gene: TRBJ1-3
D gene: TRBD1
clone size: .
CDR3 length: 16
CDR3 DNA: TGTGCCAGCAGTTACTTCCCACGGACAGGGGAAAACACCATATATTTT
CDR3 protein: CASSYFPRTGENTIYF

V gene: TRBV5-6
J gene: TRBJ2-7
D gene: .
clone size: .
CDR3 length: 13
CDR3 DNA: TGTGCCAGCACCCTGGGGGGTTGGCGCGAGCAGTACTTC
CDR3 protein: CASTLGGWREQYF

V gene: TRBV27
J gene: TRBJ2-2
D gene: TRBD2
clone size: .
CDR3 length: 18
CDR3 DNA: TGTGCCAGCAGCCCCACAGTCGGACTAGCGATTAACACCGGGGAGCTGTTTTTT
CDR3 protein: CASSPTVGLAINTGELFF

V gene: TRBV6-2/TRBV6-3
J gene: TRBJ2-1
D gene: TRBD2
clone size: .
CDR3 length: 16
CDR3 DNA: TGTGCCAGCAGTATTCGGGGTAGCGGGGTGAGAAATGAGCAGTTCTTC
CDR3 protein: CASSIRGSGVRNEQFF

V gene: TRBV4-2
J gene: TRBJ1-1
D gene: .
clone size: few
CDR3 length: 14
CDR3 DNA: TGTGCCAGCAGCCAAGATACGGGGGACACTGAAGCTTTCTTT
CDR3 protein: CASSQDTGDTEAFF

V gene: TRBV7-2
J gene: TRBJ1-2
D gene: .
clone size: .
CDR3 length: 14
CDR3 DNA: TGTGCCAGCAGCATCGGGATCCAAGGCTATGGCTACACCTTC
CDR3 protein: CASSIGIQGYGYTF